The 27 T cell receptor beta chains reported below all come from one sample, sequenced in a study of blood T cell repertoires in COVID-19. TCRdb's table, derived via immunoSEQ multiplex PCR, lists solely in-frame clones and lacks some. This sample has 200,000 to 300,000 clones; around nine tenths occur once, and the top ten carry 3.5% to 4%. The sample comprised PBMCs or T cells enriched from blood (not recorded which). Receptors originate from a woman aged 30 to 39 with acute COVID-19.

The chain is built from TRBV7-9 and TRBJ1-1, with a possible D match to TRBD1 (6 bases). Germline assignment: CDR1 SEHNR and CDR2 FQNEAQ (reference sequence). V was shortened by 5 bases and J by 0 bases, with 16 bases between the two germline ends. There are 16 residues in the CDR3. The CDR3 sequence is CASSPQGNPMNTEAFF. The DNA of the CDR3 is TGTGCCAGCAGCCCTCAGGGGAACCCCATGAACACTGAAGCTTTCTTT.

The gene calls are TRBV6-6 and TRBJ1-5; D gene unclear. Trimming pared 6 bases from V and 6 bases from J, leaving 3 bases between. The CDR3 spans 10 residues. Looked up from germline, CDR1 is MNHNY and CDR2 is SVGAGI (reference sequence). The CDR3 spells CASSGQPQHF. CDR3 DNA sequence: TGTGCCAGCAGCGGTCAGCCCCAGCATTTT.

CDR3 nucleotide sequence: TGTGCCAGCAGACTATTCTCTGGGGCCAACGTCCTGACTTTC. It yields the protein CASRLFSGANVLTF. The chain uses TRBV5-4 and TRBJ2-6; D remains unclear. V gave up 5 bases and J gave up 0 bases, with 6 bases separating them. Germline V gives CDR1 SGHNT, CDR2 YYREEE (reference sequence). CDR3 length: 14 residues.

The gene calls are TRBV7-2 and TRBJ1-3; 8 bases line up with TRBD1. CDR1 is SGHTA and CDR2 is FQGNSA in the germline V gene. J gave up 3 bases and V 5 bases, and 3 bases lay outside the gene matches. The CDR3 covers 14 residues. The CDR3 DNA is TGTGCCAGCAGCCAGGGGGCTGATGGAAACACCATATATTTT. Translated, it gives CASSQGADGNTIYF.

The chain employs TRBV11-2 and TRBJ2-7, with D perhaps TRBD1 (6 bases). The CDR3 consists of 15 residues. Germline V lookup: CDR1 SGHAT, CDR2 FQNNGV. The V gene lost 1 base and the J gene lost 2 bases, with 12 bases spanning the gap. For the CDR3, the DNA is TGTGCCAGCAGCTTAGCGGCAGGGGTCACCTACGAGCAGTACTTC. It translates to CASSLAAGVTYEQYF.

The genes are TRBV3-1 (or the pseudogene TRBV3-2) and TRBJ1-6; the match to TRBD1 covers 9 bases. V lost 1 base and J lost 1; bases outside the gene matches: 11. The germline V gene has CDR1 LGHDT and CDR2 YNNKEL (reference sequence). CDR3 length: 20 residues. The CDR3 nucleotides read TGTGCCAGCAGCCAAGCGGGATACCGGGACAGGGAATCCTATAATTCACCCCTCCACTTT. This codes for CASSQAGYRDRESYNSPLHF.

This clone was detected once. V is TRBV9 and J is TRBJ1-5; 7 bases are a match to TRBD1. CDR3 length: 14 residues. Germline V lookup: CDR1 SGDLS, CDR2 YYNGEE. The ends lost 3 bases at V and 1 base at J; junction bases unmatched: 1. CDR3 coding DNA: TGTGCCAGCAGCGCACAGGGGAGCAATCAGCCCCAGCATTTT. This translates into CASSAQGSNQPQHF.

V and J are TRBV18 and TRBJ1-2; 9 bases map to TRBD1. Looked up from germline, CDR1 is KGHSH and CDR2 is LQKENI. The V and J ends lost 3 bases and 4 bases, in that order; junction bases with no gene match: 9. This CDR3 has 16 residues. The CDR3 spells CASSPRDTGGLYGYTF. CDR3 bases: TGTGCCAGCTCACCGCGGGACACAGGGGGCCTCTATGGCTACACCTTC. Full variable domain (rest looked up from reference TRBV18 and TRBJ1-2): NAGVMQNPRHLVRRRGQEARLRCSPMKGHSHVYWYRQLPEEGLKFMVYLQKENIIDESGMPKERFSAEFPKEGPSILRIQQVVRGDSAAYFCASSPRDTGGLYGYTFGSGTRLTVV.

This chain uses TRBV11-3 with TRBJ2-5; D perhaps matches TRBD2 (5 bases). Germline values: CDR1 SGHNT, CDR2 YENEEA. The CDR3 has 13 residues. The V end lost 5 bases, the J end lost 2 bases, and 9 bases lay between the germline ends. CDR3 in DNA: TGTGCCAGCAGCCCCCGGGGTCAAGAGACCCAGTACTTC. Protein: CASSPRGQETQYF.

The chain has TRBV7-8 and TRBJ1-1, with D uncertain. This CDR3 has 15 amino acids. Trimming removed 4 bases from V and 1 base from J, with 13 bases in between. Germline CDR1 is SGHVS and CDR2 is FQNEAQ. The CDR3 bases are TGTGCCAGCAGCTCCCCAGAGGGAAAGAACACTGAAGCTTTCTTT. Protein: CASSSPEGKNTEAFF. The entire variable domain, with the rest obtained from reference TRBV7-8 and TRBJ1-1, is as follows: GAGVSQSPRYKVAKRGQDVALRCDPISGHVSLFWYQQALGQGPEFLTYFQNEAQLDKSGLPSDRFFAERPEGSVSTLKIQRTQQEDSAVYLCASSSPEGKNTEAFFGQGTRLTVV.

V usage is TRBV5-1 and J usage is TRBJ2-5; 9 nucleotides line up with TRBD2. There are 15 residues in the CDR3. Germline CDR1 reads SGHRS; CDR2 reads YFSETQ. The V segment lost 4 bases and the J segment 2 bases; nucleotides outside the gene matches: 6. The CDR3 nucleotides read TGCGCCAGCAGCCTGTATGGACTAGCGCAAGAGACCCAGTACTTC. Its protein product is CASSLYGLAQETQYF. Filled out from reference TRBV5-1 and TRBJ2-5, the complete variable domain reads KAGVTQTPRYLIKTRGQQVTLSCSPISGHRSVSWYQQTPGQGLQFLFEYFSETQRNKGNFPGRFSGRQFSNSRSEMNVSTLELGDSALYLCASSLYGLAQETQYFGPGTRLLVL.

This clone was picked up a small number of times. The chain uses TRBV25-1 and TRBJ2-1; 9 nucleotides line up with TRBD1. The V segment lost 6 bases and the J segment 9 bases; nucleotides outside the gene matches: 12. CDR1 and CDR2 (germline): MGHDK, SYGVNS. This CDR3 has 15 amino acids. The CDR3 coding sequence is TGTGCCAGCAGCCAAACAGGGGGCAAGGGGAGTGAGCAGTTCTTC. It encodes CASSQTGGKGSEQFF.

The rearrangement links TRBV30 to TRBJ2-1, with D tentatively TRBD2 (6 bases). V was trimmed by 3 bases and J by 0 bases, leaving 33 bases between them. The CDR3 spans 22 residues. CDR1 and CDR2 (germline): GTSNPN, SVGIG (reference sequence). CDR3 in amino acids: CAWSGSLAETSNFLSSYNEQFF. CDR3 coding DNA: TGTGCCTGGAGCGGATCCTTAGCGGAGACCTCAAACTTCCTAAGCTCCTACAATGAGCAGTTCTTC.

V gene TRBV5-4 combines with J gene TRBJ2-5, with TRBD1 matching over 11 bases. The germline V gene encodes CDR1 SGHNT and CDR2 YYREEE (reference sequence). With V trimmed by 6 bases and J by 4 bases, 5 bases remained unmatched. The CDR3 loop spans 14 amino acids. The CDR3 reads CASNRGQGAETQYF. In DNA form, the CDR3 reads TGTGCCAGCAACAGAGGACAGGGGGCAGAGACCCAGTACTTC. Full variable domain (outside the CDR3, taken from reference TRBV5-4 and TRBJ2-5): ETGVTQSPTHLIKTRGQQVTLRCSSQSGHNTVSWYQQALGQGPQFIFQYYREEENGRGNFPPRFSGLQFPNYSSELNVNALELDDSALYLCASNRGQGAETQYFGPGTRLLVL.

This clone showed up just a few times. This chain uses TRBV7-9 with TRBJ1-1, with 9 bases that match TRBD1. Germline V gene lookup returns CDR1 SEHNR and CDR2 FQNEAQ (reference sequence). This CDR3 is built from 16 residues. Trimming at V came to 5 bases and at J to 1 base, leaving 8 bases not matched to a gene. CDR3: CASSPNPGQGNTEAFF. CDR3 sequence (DNA): TGTGCCAGCAGCCCAAACCCGGGACAGGGGAACACTGAAGCTTTCTTT.

This rearrangement joins TRBV27 to TRBJ1-3; D is unresolved. CDR3 length: 15 amino acids. Germline V gene sequence: CDR1 MNHEY, CDR2 SMNVEV (reference sequence). V dropped 3 bases and J dropped 3 bases, with 12 bases sitting between them. CDR3 DNA: TGTGCCAGCAGTTTCTCGCCAGGCAGTGGAAACACCATATATTTT. Protein: CASSFSPGSGNTIYF.

The gene calls are TRBV28 and TRBJ1-6, with D perhaps matching TRBD1 (5 bases). Germline V lookup: CDR1 MDHEN, CDR2 SYDVKM. V shed 2 bases and J shed 8 bases, with 19 bases lying between them. There are 17 residues in the CDR3. In nucleotides, the CDR3 is TGTGCCAGCAGTTTAATTCTGGCAGGGAAACGGGATTCACCCCTCCACTTT. It specifies CASSLILAGKRDSPLHF.

There are a few counts of this clone. V is TRBV6-5 and J is TRBJ1-1; 7 bases map to TRBD1. The CDR3 extends over 13 amino acids. V gave up 6 bases and J gave up 4 bases; unmatched junction bases: 5. CDR1 MNHEY and CDR2 SVGAGI come from the germline V gene. The CDR3 spells CASRQGLITEAFF. The DNA of the CDR3 is TGTGCCAGCAGACAGGGGCTGATCACTGAAGCTTTCTTT.

The V and J genes are TRBV6-5 and TRBJ1-2, with 9 bases matching TRBD1. The trim removed 6 bases at V and 4 bases at J, leaving 3 bases unmatched. This CDR3 region has 13 residues. Germline V gives CDR1 MNHEY, CDR2 SVGAGI. The CDR3 region is CASSLQGAYGYTF. CDR3 bases: TGTGCCAGCAGCCTACAGGGGGCCTATGGCTACACCTTC.

The chain has TRBV6-5 and TRBJ2-4, with a weak D call TRBD2 (6 bases). The V gene lost 2 bases and the J gene lost 5 bases, with 13 bases spanning the gap. Germline V gene data show CDR1 as MNHEY and CDR2 as SVGAGI. The CDR3 sequence is 15 residues long. The CDR3: CASSYAGRLQNIQYF. CDR3 DNA: TGTGCCAGCAGTTACGCGGGGAGATTGCAAAACATTCAGTACTTC.

The chain links TRBV2 to TRBJ1-3; 12 positions agree with TRBD1. Unmatched junction bases numbered 3, after V lost 5 bases and J lost 7 bases. The CDR3 length is 14 residues. Germline V gives CDR1 SNHLY, CDR2 FYNNEI. The CDR3 loop is CASSTGTGGNTIYF. In DNA, the CDR3 is TGTGCCAGCAGTACCGGGACAGGGGGCAACACCATATATTTT.

V and J are TRBV18 and TRBJ1-6, with a weak D call TRBD1 (6 bases). Looked up from germline, CDR1 is KGHSH and CDR2 is LQKENI. The CDR3 length is 15 residues. Trimming took 2 bases from V and 9 from J, leaving 14 bases between them. CDR3 nucleotides: TGTGCCAGCTCACCATCGGACAGTTTTACTTCACCCCTCCACTTT. Encoded protein: CASSPSDSFTSPLHF.

The chain recombines TRBV24-1 with TRBJ1-2, with D unresolved. The CDR3 totals 13 residues. The germline gives CDR1 KGHDR, CDR2 SFDVKD. Trimming cost V 4 bases and J 7 bases, with 12 bases left between them. The CDR3 sequence is CATSDEDFSGYTF. The CDR3 DNA sequence: TGTGCCACCAGTGACGAAGACTTCTCTGGCTACACCTTC.

The chain joins TRBV19 to TRBJ1-5; D remains ambiguous. The CDR3 is made up of 14 amino acids. The ends were cut back, 0 bases at V and 0 bases at J, with 3 bases in the middle. Per germline, CDR1 LNHDA and CDR2 SQIVND (reference sequence). The CDR3 DNA is TGTGCCAGTAGTATAGAACTTAGCAATCAGCCCCAGCATTTT. Translation gives CASSIELSNQPQHF. The entire variable domain, with the rest obtained from reference TRBV19 and TRBJ1-5, is as follows: DGGITQSPKYLFRKEGQNVTLSCEQNLNHDAMYWYRQDPGQGLRLIYYSQIVNDFQKGDIAEGYSVSREKKESFPLTVTSAQKNPTAFYLCASSIELSNQPQHFGDGTRLSIL.

This clone appeared once. The chain has TRBV18 and TRBJ2-2; the D is unclear. Germline V lookup: CDR1 KGHSH, CDR2 LQKENI. Trimming pared 6 bases from V and 0 bases from J, leaving 11 bases between. The CDR3 spans 15 residues. CDR3 bases: TGTGCCAGCTCTCCCGGAGATCCGAACACCGGGGAGCTGTTTTTT. Protein product: CASSPGDPNTGELFF. The variable domain in full, completed from reference TRBV18 and TRBJ2-2, reads NAGVMQNPRHLVRRRGQEARLRCSPMKGHSHVYWYRQLPEEGLKFMVYLQKENIIDESGMPKERFSAEFPKEGPSILRIQQVVRGDSAAYFCASSPGDPNTGELFFGEGSRLTVL.

This clone was seen a single time. The J gene is TRBJ2-1, the V gene TRBV6-5; tentatively, D is TRBD1 (6 bases). This CDR3 spans 15 amino acids. The V gene lost 5 bases and the J gene lost 2 bases, with 13 bases spanning the gap. Per germline, CDR1 MNHEY and CDR2 SVGAGI. The CDR3 DNA follows: TGTGCCAGCAGTCTATACAGGGATACCTACAATGAGCAGTTCTTC. Its translation: CASSLYRDTYNEQFF.

The V and J genes are TRBV7-3 and TRBJ2-7, with 9 bases aligning to TRBD2. Trimming at V came to 2 bases and at J to 2 bases, leaving 10 bases not matched to a gene. Germline lookup yields CDR1 SGHTA and CDR2 FQGTGA. The CDR3 runs 17 residues. The CDR3 nucleotides are TGTGCCAGCAGCTTATCCGACTATAGCGGGGGCCCCTACGAGCAGTACTTC. Protein: CASSLSDYSGGPYEQYF.